The next 5 T cell receptor beta chains were all read from a single sample in a study of Graves' ophthalmopathy and Graves' hyperthyroidism (dated by TCRdb to the late 2010s). Sequencing relied on an Illumina HiSeq 2000. For repertoire sequencing, the TCR beta CDR3 regions were amplified from RNA transcripts. The first round was an RT-PCR using HTBI primers with the Qiagen OneStep RT-PCR kit, and this first round was followed by a second-round multiplex PCR, then size selection and purification. TCRdb reworked the public reads: Q25 trimming with fastp, MiXCR clone assembly, productive beta chains retained. Merged by CDR3 protein, the rows form single entries marked with the most common genes and DNA. The sample has about 600,000 distinct CDR3 sequences on record, about 35% of them singletons. The ten largest clones take up about 4% of the sample. The sequenced material came from peripheral blood or thyroid tissue (not recorded which). The source of these receptors is an adult man with Graves' hyperthyroidism.

The J gene is TRBJ1-5, the V gene TRBV19; 7 bases map to TRBD1. Germline assignment: CDR1 LNHDA and CDR2 SQIVND (reference sequence). V shed 10 bases, J shed 0 bases, and the junction held 9 bases outside the gene matches. This CDR3 has 15 amino acids. The CDR3 sequence: CATTQGLDSNQPQHF. CDR3 coding DNA: TGTGCCACCACACAGGGGTTGGATAGCAATCAGCCCCAGCATTTT.

This clonotype came up once. One end of the junction is discordant with germline, which a read error may explain. J is TRBJ1-5 and V is TRBV12-3 or TRBV12-4; D is uncertain. The CDR3 is 14 amino acids. DNA for the CDR3: TGTGCCAGCAGTTCCCGTGAGAGCAATCAGTCCCAGCATTTT. This sequence encodes CASSSRESNQSQHF.

This clonotype was seen only a few times. The chain links TRBV6-5 to TRBJ2-2, with TRBD2 as a possible D gene (6 bases). Germline V gene lookup returns CDR1 MNHEY and CDR2 SVGAGI. The CDR3 is 13 amino acids. Trimming cost V 8 bases and J 2 bases, with 9 bases left between them. The CDR3 nucleotides read TGTGCCAGCCGGGAGACTAACACCGGGGAGCTGTTTTTT. This sequence encodes CASRETNTGELFF.

CDR3 in DNA: TGTGCCAGCAATTTAGACAGGGGGCCAACTTTGGAGCAGTACTTC. It encodes CASNLDRGPTLEQYF. The chain combines TRBV6-6 with TRBJ2-7; 10 bases line up with TRBD1. The CDR3 has 15 residues. V lost 7 bases and J lost 7; bases outside the gene matches: 13. Germline CDR1 and CDR2: MNHNY and SVGAGI (reference sequence).

The CDR3 spells CASSQDGRGGTDTQYF. CDR3 in DNA: TGCGCCAGCAGCCAAGATGGGCGAGGAGGCACAGATACGCAGTATTTT. This rearrangement joins TRBV4-3 to TRBJ2-3, with no clear D. CDR3 size: 16 residues. Germline V gene lookup returns CDR1 LGHNA and CDR2 YSLEER. Trimming left V 0 bases short and J 1 base short, with 11 bases between.